Below are 2 T cell receptor beta chains sequenced from a single sample in a study of regulatory T cells in long-lasting Graves disease. Time point here: newly diagnosed GD, antithyroid drugs for less than 3 months. RNA isolated from PBMCs was used to make the TCR library. The authors built TCR beta libraries using iRepertoire HTBI primers and Arm-PCR of CDR3 regions. In TCRdb, the multiplex PCR reads were re-called with MiXCR into one record per CDR3 protein. The sample records a few hundred thousand distinct CDR3 sequences, around 13% being singletons. The data also belong to a second study, concerning T cells in Graves' hyperthyroidism and ophthalmopathy.

The sequencing here drew on peripheral blood mononuclear cells (PBMCs), taken at new diagnosis, from a patient treated with antithyroid drugs. The receptors come from a woman between 45 and 60 years old with Graves disease.

Many counts were recorded for this clonotype. This chain uses TRBV20-1 with TRBJ2-5; TRBD2 aligns across 9 bases. CDR1 is DFQATT, CDR2 SNEGSKA, per germline (reference sequence). The junction had 15 bases not matched to a gene; V was cut back by 0 bases and J by 4 bases. CDR3 length equals 18 residues. CDR3 bases: TGCAGTGCTAGAGACCTTGGGTCATCCAGCGGGAGGTCAGAGACCCAGTACTTC. Residues: CSARDLGSSSGRSETQYF.

Concerning this clonotype itself: A read error is possible here, since a much larger clone lies one base away. The chain uses TRBV12-5 and TRBJ2-5; 10 nucleotides align to TRBD2. V gave up 7 bases and J gave up 11 bases; unmatched junction bases: 16. The length of the CDR3 is 15 residues. Germline V lookup: CDR1 LGHNT, CDR2 FRNRAP. CDR3 region: CASASGGASYNEQYF. CDR3 bases: TGTGCTAGTGCCAGCGGGGGGGCCTCCTACAATGAGCAGTACTTC.